The 13 T cell receptor beta chains in this list originate from one sample, sequenced in a study of blood T cell repertoires in COVID-19. Generated by immunoSEQ multiplex PCR, the TCRdb table keeps only in-frame clones and is missing some. The profile shows some 22,000 clones, about 83% of them singletons. The sequencing sample was made of peripheral blood. The origin of the receptors is a man aged 65-85 years with acute or convalescent COVID-19.

The chain links TRBV7-2 to TRBJ1-6, with TRBD1 matching over 10 bases. Germline-derived CDR1 and CDR2 are SGHTA and FQGNSA. The CDR3 is 15 residues long. The V gene end was trimmed by 3 bases and the J gene end by 9 bases; junction bases not matched to a gene: 5. The CDR3 is CASSFTTGGGSPLHF. Written as DNA, the CDR3 is TGTGCCAGCAGCTTTACGACAGGGGGCGGTTCACCCCTCCACTTT.

The gene calls are TRBV7-2 and TRBJ1-6; D remains ambiguous. The CDR3 loop spans 11 amino acids. Trimming shortened V by 5 bases and J by 13 bases, and 9 bases separated the two germline ends. Germline CDR1 SGHTA, CDR2 FQGNSA. DNA for the CDR3: TGTGCCAGCAGCCCGGGAGGGCCCCTCCACTTT. It specifies CASSPGGPLHF.

This chain uses TRBV5-1 with TRBJ2-1, with 13 nucleotides matching TRBD2. The V gene end was trimmed by 7 bases and the J gene end by 8 bases; junction bases not matched to a gene: 6. Germline V gives CDR1 SGHRS, CDR2 YFSETQ. The CDR3 sequence is 14 residues long. CDR3 nucleotides: TGCGCCAGCGGAGGGACTAGCGGGGCGGATGAGCAGTTCTTC. As protein: CASGGTSGADEQFF.

The genes are TRBV6-6 and TRBJ2-2; 12 nucleotides line up with TRBD1. This CDR3 is 21 amino acids long. The V gene's germline CDR1 is MNHNY and CDR2 SVGAGI (reference sequence). J gave up 4 bases and V 6 bases, and 21 bases lay outside the gene matches. This CDR3 is CASSPSGGGQGAVLSTGELFF. Here the CDR3 DNA reads TGTGCCAGCAGCCCATCCGGAGGGGGACAGGGGGCCGTCTTGAGCACCGGGGAGCTGTTTTTT.

The table lists this clone with a count of one. J is TRBJ1-1 and V is TRBV19; D ambiguous. The CDR3 extends over 13 amino acids. The V end was cut by 3 bases, the J end by 1 base, with 6 bases between. Per the germline V gene, CDR1 is LNHDA and CDR2 is SQIVND (reference sequence). CDR3 in amino acids: CASSIRGNTEAFF. DNA of the CDR3: TGTGCCAGTAGTATTCGAGGGAACACTGAAGCTTTCTTT.

The V gene is TRBV7-2, the J gene TRBJ2-7, with 10 bases aligning to TRBD1. V was pared by 3 bases and J by 7 bases, with 18 bases of the junction left unmatched. Germline CDR1 and CDR2: SGHTA and FQGNSA. CDR3 size: 18 residues. The CDR3 bases are TGTGCCAGCAGCTTCACGGGGGCCGGGACAGGGGTTGGCCGAGAGCAGTACTTC. This gives the protein CASSFTGAGTGVGREQYF.

The chain couples TRBV7-9 to TRBJ2-5; D is unclear. The V and J ends lost 1 base and 5 bases respectively, with 11 bases between them. In germline, CDR1 is SEHNR, CDR2 FQNEAQ (reference sequence). This CDR3 spans 14 amino acids. The CDR3 reads CASSLGLGGETQYF. The CDR3 DNA follows: TGTGCCAGCAGCTTAGGACTGGGTGGCGAGACCCAGTACTTC. Looking up the rest from reference TRBV7-9 and TRBJ2-5 gives the full variable domain: DTGVSQNPRHKITKRGQNVTFRCDPISEHNRLYWYRQTLGQGPEFLTYFQNEAQLEKSRLLSDRFSAERPKGSFSTLEIQRTEQGDSAMYLCASSLGLGGETQYFGPGTRLLVL.

This clone has a handful of counts. The CDR3 is CASSLESNSYNSPLHF. DNA of the CDR3: TGCGCCAGCAGCTTGGAAAGCAACTCCTATAATTCACCCCTCCACTTT. The rearrangement joins TRBV5-1 to TRBJ1-6, with D unresolved. The V gene lost 0 bases and the J gene lost 0 bases, with 7 bases spanning the gap. The CDR3 has 16 amino acids. Germline lookup yields CDR1 SGHRS and CDR2 YFSETQ.

V gene TRBV19 combines with J gene TRBJ1-1, with 8 bases that match TRBD1. J was trimmed by 7 bases and V by 6 bases; bases with no gene match: 10. Germline V gives CDR1 LNHDA, CDR2 SQIVND (reference sequence). This CDR3 has 14 amino acids. The CDR3 protein is CASSPDRGQGEAFF. The CDR3, as DNA: TGTGCCAGTAGCCCCGACAGGGGTCAAGGTGAAGCTTTCTTT.

The chain uses TRBV5-4 and TRBJ2-7; D may be TRBD1 (6 bases). CDR1 is SGHNT, CDR2 YYREEE, per germline (reference sequence). V gave up 5 bases and J gave up 2 bases, with 14 bases separating them. The CDR3 contains 14 residues. CDR3 sequence reads: CASRAKQGPYEQYF. CDR3 nucleotide sequence: TGTGCCAGCAGGGCGAAACAGGGCCCCTACGAGCAGTACTTC. Based on the CDR3 plus reference TRBV5-4 and TRBJ2-7, the full variable domain is ETGVTQSPTHLIKTRGQQVTLRCSSQSGHNTVSWYQQALGQGPQFIFQYYREEENGRGNFPPRFSGLQFPNYSSELNVNALELDDSALYLCASRAKQGPYEQYFGPGTRLTVT.

This chain connects TRBV21-1 to TRBJ1-6. TRBV21-1 is described as a pseudogene. The CDR3 length is 18 residues. The CDR3 DNA sequence: TGTGCCAGCAGCAAAGTCCGGTCAAAGTGGAGGCCCGATTCACCCCTCCACTTT. This sequence encodes CASSKVRSKWRPDSPLHF.

This clone was seen once. The chain has TRBV18 and TRBJ1-2; no clear D. Between the trimmed V and J ends, which lost 6 bases and 1 base, there was a span of 15 bases. Germline CDR1 and CDR2: KGHSH and LQKENI. The CDR3 extends over 15 amino acids. Here the CDR3 reads CASSPIGAGNYGYTF. The CDR3 coding sequence is TGTGCCAGCTCCCCCATAGGAGCGGGTAACTATGGCTACACCTTC. The whole variable domain, filled in from reference TRBV18 and TRBJ1-2, reads NAGVMQNPRHLVRRRGQEARLRCSPMKGHSHVYWYRQLPEEGLKFMVYLQKENIIDESGMPKERFSAEFPKEGPSILRIQQVVRGDSAAYFCASSPIGAGNYGYTFGSGTRLTVV.

The CDR3 region has the DNA TGTGCCAGCAGAAGGCTAGAACCGAGGGAGCTGTTTTTT. This codes for CASRRLEPRELFF. The gene calls are TRBV13 and TRBJ2-2; D is ambiguous. V was shortened by 6 bases and J by 9 bases, with 14 bases between the two germline ends. CDR3 length equals 13 residues. The V gene's germline CDR1 is PRHDT and CDR2 FYEKMQ (reference sequence).